The rows below give T cell receptor beta chains drawn from one sample of a study of vaccination and CD4 T cells after COVID-19. In TCRdb, the PCR reads were re-called with MiXCR into one record per CDR3 protein. The sample lists 9,100 or so distinct CDR3 sequences; more than 20% were seen once. No antigen has been identified for these receptors. Material for sequencing was cultured CD4+ T cells from blood. All receptors derive from a human donor with COVID-19. Each CDR3 is given with its conserved first and last residue. Each record gives: V gene, J gene, CDR3 protein.

TRBV7-8	TRBJ2-7	CASSLALSSGSIYEQYF
TRBV5-5	TRBJ2-3	CASSLGAGGHGTQYF
TRBV4-1	TRBJ2-3	CASSQAGDADTQYF
TRBV7-9	TRBJ2-2	CASSSGTGTTGELFF
TRBV18	TRBJ1-6	CASSSSGTELPLHF
TRBV11-1	TRBJ2-1	CASQPRRQRGAGEQFF
TRBV28	TRBJ2-7	CASSSVRGGSYEQYF
TRBV5-4	TRBJ1-6	CASSLESGTNSPLHF
TRBV27	TRBJ2-2	CASSLWGADTGELFF
TRBV7-2	TRBJ1-1	CASSQRGRNTEAFF
TRBV18	TRBJ2-6	CASSPGGAGANVLTF
TRBV19	TRBJ2-2	CASSSLGGGELFF
TRBV5-6	TRBJ1-2	CASSKPGQGSWRGYTF
TRBV19	TRBJ1-5	CASSGHQGNNQPQHF
TRBV6-5	TRBJ2-1	CASSFFKRGGRNEQFF
TRBV4-1	TRBJ1-3	CASSQDLWGSGNTIYF
TRBV2	TRBJ2-2	CASSVGTGGTGELFF
TRBV12-3/TRBV12-4	TRBJ1-4	CASSSRTGFGLFF
TRBV15	TRBJ2-5	CATSSRTSGETQYF
TRBV11-2	TRBJ2-3	CASSKGSGGAFTDTQYF
TRBV20-1	TRBJ2-7	CSARDPFGQKQYF
TRBV6-2/TRBV6-3	TRBJ2-7	CASSSPLTSGIYEQYF
TRBV20-1	TRBJ2-3	CSAAAGGGNTDTQYF
TRBV20-1	TRBJ2-7	CSAYVGDEQYF
TRBV7-9	TRBJ2-3	CASSLALGTQYF
TRBV7-2	TRBJ1-2	CASSIGGRVANYGYTF
TRBV24-1	TRBJ1-2	CATSAPGYGYTF
TRBV25-1	TRBJ2-4	CASRSRGDIQYF
TRBV18	TRBJ2-7	CASVQGSSRSLYEQYF
TRBV5-1	TRBJ1-6	CASSLDRRNVNSPLHF
TRBV18	TRBJ1-3	CASFPRDSGNTIYF
TRBV25-1	TRBJ1-4	CASSEQTVPNEKLFF
TRBV12-3/TRBV12-4	TRBJ1-2	CASSREQSNYGYTF
TRBV20-1	TRBJ1-5	CSARLGGSQPQHF
TRBV25-1	TRBJ2-7	CASRVGVYEQYF
TRBV5-4	TRBJ2-7	CASSLRSGGYEQYF
TRBV20-1	TRBJ2-1	CSAREPTAYNEQFF
TRBV10-3	TRBJ2-1	CATKSPHSGTDFLEQFF
TRBV11-2	TRBJ2-1	CASSSGGGTYNEQFF
TRBV5-1	TRBJ2-7	CASSPGTGLRDEQYF
TRBV12-3/TRBV12-4	TRBJ1-5	CASSLGRGRSKSYSYQPQHF
TRBV6-1	TRBJ2-7	CASRGRGQGYEQYF
TRBV2	TRBJ1-2	CASSVLELGYTF
TRBV21-1	TRBJ1-2	CASSKRTGDGYTF